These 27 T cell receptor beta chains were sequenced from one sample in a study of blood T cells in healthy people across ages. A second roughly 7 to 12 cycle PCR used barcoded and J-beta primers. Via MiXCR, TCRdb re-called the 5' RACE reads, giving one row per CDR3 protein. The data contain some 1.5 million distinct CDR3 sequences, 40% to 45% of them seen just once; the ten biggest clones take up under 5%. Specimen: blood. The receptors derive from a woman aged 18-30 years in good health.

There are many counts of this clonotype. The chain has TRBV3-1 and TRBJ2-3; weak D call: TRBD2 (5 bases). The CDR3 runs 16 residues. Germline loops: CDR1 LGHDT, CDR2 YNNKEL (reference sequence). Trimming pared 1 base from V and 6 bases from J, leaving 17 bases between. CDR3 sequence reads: CASSQVRGSAADTQYF. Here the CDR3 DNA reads TGTGCCAGCAGCCAAGTCCGAGGGAGCGCCGCGGATACGCAGTATTTT.

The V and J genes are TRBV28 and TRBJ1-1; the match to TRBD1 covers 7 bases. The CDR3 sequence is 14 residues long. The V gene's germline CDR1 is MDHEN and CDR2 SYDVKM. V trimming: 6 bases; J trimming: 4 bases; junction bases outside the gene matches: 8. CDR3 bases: TGTGCCAGCAGCAATAACAGGGGAACCACTGAAGCTTTCTTT. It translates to CASSNNRGTTEAFF.

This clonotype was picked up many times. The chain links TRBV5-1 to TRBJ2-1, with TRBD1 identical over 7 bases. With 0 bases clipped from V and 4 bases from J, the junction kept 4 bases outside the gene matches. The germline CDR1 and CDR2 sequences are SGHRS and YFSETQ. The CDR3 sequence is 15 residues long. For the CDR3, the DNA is TGCGCCAGCAGCTTGGGGACAGGCCTTTACAATGAGCAGTTCTTC. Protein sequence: CASSLGTGLYNEQFF.

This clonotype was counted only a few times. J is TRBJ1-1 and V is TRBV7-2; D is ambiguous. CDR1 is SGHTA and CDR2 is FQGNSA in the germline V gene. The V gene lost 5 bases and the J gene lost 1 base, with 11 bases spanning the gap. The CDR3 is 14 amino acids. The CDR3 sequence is CASSLHPQNTEAFF. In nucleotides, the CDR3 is TGTGCCAGCAGCCTTCACCCACAGAACACTGAAGCTTTCTTT.

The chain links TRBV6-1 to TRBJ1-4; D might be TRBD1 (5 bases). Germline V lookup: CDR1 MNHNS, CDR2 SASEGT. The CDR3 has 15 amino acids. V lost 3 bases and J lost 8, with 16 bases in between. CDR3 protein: CASSDLQVFGEKLFF. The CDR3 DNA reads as TGTGCCAGCAGTGATTTACAGGTTTTCGGAGAAAAACTGTTTTTT.

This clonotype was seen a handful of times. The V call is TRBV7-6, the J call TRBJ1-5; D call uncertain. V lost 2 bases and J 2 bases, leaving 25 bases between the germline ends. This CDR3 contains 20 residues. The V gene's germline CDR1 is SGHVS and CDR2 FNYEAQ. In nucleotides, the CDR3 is TGTGCCAGCAGCTTATCGGTGGCTATCCGGACTGGCGATGGCAATCAGCCCCAGCATTTT. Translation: CASSLSVAIRTGDGNQPQHF.

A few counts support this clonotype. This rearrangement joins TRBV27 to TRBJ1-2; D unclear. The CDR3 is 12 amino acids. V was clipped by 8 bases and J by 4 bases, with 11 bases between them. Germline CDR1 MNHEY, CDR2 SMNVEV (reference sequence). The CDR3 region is CASRSPIYGYTF. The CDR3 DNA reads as TGTGCCAGCCGCTCCCCCATCTATGGCTACACCTTC.

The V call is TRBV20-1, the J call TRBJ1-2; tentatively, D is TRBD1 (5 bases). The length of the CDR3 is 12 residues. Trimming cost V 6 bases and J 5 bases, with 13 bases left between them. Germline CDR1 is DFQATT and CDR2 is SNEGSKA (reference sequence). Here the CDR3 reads CSANPGPYGYTF. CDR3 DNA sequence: TGCAGTGCCAACCCAGGGCCGTATGGCTACACCTTC.

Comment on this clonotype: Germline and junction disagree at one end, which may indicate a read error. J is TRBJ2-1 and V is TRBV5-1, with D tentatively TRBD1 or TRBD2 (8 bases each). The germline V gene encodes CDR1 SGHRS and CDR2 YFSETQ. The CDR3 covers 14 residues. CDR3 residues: CVSSGGQAYNEQFF. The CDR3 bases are TGCGTCAGCAGCGGGGGACAGGCTTACAATGAGCAGTTCTTC.

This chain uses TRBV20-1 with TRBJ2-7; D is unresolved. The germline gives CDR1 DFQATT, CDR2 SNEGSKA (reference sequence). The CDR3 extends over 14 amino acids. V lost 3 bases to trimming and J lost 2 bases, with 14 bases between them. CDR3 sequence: CSASPLGPPYEQYF. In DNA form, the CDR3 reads TGCAGTGCTAGTCCCCTCGGACCACCCTACGAGCAGTACTTC.

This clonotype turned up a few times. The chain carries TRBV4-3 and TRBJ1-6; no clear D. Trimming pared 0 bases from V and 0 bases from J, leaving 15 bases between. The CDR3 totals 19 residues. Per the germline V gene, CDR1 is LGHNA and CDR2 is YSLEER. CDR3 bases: TGCGCCAGCAGCCAAGATCACAGCCTTAGTACCTCCTATAATTCACCCCTCCACTTT. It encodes CASSQDHSLSTSYNSPLHF.

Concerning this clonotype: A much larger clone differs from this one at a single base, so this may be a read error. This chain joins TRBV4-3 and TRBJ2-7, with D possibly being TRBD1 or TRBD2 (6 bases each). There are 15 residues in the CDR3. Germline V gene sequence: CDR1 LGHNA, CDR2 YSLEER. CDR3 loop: CASSQDRGATYKQYF. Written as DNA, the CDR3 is TGCGCCAGCAGCCAAGATAGGGGGGCGACCTACAAGCAGTACTTC.

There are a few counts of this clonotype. The CDR3 protein is CASSSHTPLYEQYF. The DNA of the CDR3 is TGTGCCAGCTCGTCACATACGCCTCTTTACGAGCAGTACTTC. This rearrangement joins TRBV6-2 or TRBV6-3 to TRBJ2-7; D gene unclear. The germline V gene has CDR1 MNHEY and CDR2 SVGEGT. The CDR3 loop spans 14 amino acids. V gave up 8 bases and J gave up 4 bases, with 18 bases separating them.

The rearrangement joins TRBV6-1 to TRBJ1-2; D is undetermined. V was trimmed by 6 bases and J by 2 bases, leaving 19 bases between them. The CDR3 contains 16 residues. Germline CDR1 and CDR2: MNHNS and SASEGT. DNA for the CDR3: TGTGCCAGCAGCGAATCCGTGAGAAAGATCAACTATGGCTACACCTTC. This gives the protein CASSESVRKINYGYTF.

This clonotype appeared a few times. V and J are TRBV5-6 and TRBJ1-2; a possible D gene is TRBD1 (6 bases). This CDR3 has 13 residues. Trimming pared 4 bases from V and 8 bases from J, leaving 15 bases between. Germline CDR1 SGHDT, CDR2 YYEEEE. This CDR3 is CASSLTYRDGYTF. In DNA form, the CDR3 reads TGTGCCAGCAGCCTTACTTACAGGGACGGCTACACCTTC.

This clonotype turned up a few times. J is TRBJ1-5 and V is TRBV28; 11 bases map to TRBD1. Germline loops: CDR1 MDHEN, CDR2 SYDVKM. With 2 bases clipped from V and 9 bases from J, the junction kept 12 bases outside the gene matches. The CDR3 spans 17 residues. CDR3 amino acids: CASSLRWDRGRMTPQHF. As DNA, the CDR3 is TGTGCCAGCAGTTTAAGGTGGGACAGGGGGAGAATGACGCCCCAGCATTTT.

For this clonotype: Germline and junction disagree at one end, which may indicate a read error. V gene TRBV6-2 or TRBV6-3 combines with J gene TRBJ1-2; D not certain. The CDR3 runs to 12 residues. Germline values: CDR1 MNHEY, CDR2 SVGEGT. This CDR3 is CANSYTDYGYTF. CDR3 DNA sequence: TGTGCCAACAGTTACACGGACTATGGCTACACCTTC.

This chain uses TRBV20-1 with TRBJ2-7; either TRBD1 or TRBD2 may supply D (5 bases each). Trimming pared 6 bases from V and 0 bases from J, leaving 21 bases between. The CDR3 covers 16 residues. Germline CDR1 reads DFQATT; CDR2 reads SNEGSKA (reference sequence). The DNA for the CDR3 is TGCAGTGCAAGCGTCCCCGGGACCGTCCCCTCCTACGAGCAGTACTTC. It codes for CSASVPGTVPSYEQYF.

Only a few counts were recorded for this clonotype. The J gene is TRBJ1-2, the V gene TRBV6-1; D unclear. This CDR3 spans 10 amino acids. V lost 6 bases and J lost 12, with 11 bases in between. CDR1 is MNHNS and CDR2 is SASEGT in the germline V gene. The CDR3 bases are TGTGCCAGCAGAGACGACTCCCACACCTTC. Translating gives CASRDDSHTF.

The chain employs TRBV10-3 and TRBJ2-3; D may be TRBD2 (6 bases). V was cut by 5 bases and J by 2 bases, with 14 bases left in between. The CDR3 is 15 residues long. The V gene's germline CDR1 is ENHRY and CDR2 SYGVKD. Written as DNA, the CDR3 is TGTGCCATCAGTCTATCCGGGACTTCCACAGATACGCAGTATTTT. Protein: CAISLSGTSTDTQYF.

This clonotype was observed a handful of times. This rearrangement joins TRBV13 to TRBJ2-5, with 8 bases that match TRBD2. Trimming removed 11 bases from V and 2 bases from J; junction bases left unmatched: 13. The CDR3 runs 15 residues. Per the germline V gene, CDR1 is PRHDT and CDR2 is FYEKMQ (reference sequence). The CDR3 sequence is CASAASGGNQETQYF. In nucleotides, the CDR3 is TGTGCCTCCGCGGCCAGCGGGGGAAATCAAGAGACCCAGTACTTC.

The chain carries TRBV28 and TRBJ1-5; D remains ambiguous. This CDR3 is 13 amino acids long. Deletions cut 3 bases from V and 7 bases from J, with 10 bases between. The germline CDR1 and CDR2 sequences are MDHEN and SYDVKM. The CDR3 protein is CASSLRLAQPQHF. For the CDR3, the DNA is TGTGCCAGCAGTTTGAGGCTGGCCCAGCCCCAGCATTTT.

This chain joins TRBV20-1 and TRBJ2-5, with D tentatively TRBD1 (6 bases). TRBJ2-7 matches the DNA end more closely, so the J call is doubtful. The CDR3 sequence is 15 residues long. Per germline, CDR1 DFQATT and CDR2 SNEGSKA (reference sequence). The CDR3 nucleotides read TGCAGTGCTAGTACCTGGACAGACCAGGCCTACGAGCAGTACTTC. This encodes CSASTWTDQAYEQYF.

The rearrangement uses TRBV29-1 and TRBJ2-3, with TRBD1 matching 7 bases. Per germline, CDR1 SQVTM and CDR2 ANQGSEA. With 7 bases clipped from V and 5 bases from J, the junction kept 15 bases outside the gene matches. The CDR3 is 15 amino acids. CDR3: CSGPNVTGSKDTQYF. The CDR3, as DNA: TGCAGCGGACCAAACGTGACAGGGAGTAAAGATACGCAGTATTTT.

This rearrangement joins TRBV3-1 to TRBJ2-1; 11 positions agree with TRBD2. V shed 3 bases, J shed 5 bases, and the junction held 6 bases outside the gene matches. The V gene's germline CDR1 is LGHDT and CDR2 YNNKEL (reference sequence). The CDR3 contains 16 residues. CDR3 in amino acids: CASSHGSGGANNEQFF. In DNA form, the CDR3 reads TGTGCCAGCAGCCACGGTAGCGGGGGGGCGAACAATGAGCAGTTCTTC.

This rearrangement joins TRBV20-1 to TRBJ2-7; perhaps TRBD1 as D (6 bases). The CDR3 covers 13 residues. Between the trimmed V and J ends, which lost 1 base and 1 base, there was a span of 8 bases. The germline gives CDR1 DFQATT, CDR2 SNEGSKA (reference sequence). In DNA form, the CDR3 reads TGCAGTGCTAGAGGTGGACAGTCCTACGAGCAGTACTTC. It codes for CSARGGQSYEQYF.

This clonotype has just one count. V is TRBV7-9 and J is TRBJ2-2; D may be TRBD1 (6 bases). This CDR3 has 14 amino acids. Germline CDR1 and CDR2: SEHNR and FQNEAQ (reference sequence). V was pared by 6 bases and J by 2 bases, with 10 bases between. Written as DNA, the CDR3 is TGTGCCAGCAGAGGACAGCAAAACACCGGGGAGCTGTTTTTT. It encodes CASRGQQNTGELFF.